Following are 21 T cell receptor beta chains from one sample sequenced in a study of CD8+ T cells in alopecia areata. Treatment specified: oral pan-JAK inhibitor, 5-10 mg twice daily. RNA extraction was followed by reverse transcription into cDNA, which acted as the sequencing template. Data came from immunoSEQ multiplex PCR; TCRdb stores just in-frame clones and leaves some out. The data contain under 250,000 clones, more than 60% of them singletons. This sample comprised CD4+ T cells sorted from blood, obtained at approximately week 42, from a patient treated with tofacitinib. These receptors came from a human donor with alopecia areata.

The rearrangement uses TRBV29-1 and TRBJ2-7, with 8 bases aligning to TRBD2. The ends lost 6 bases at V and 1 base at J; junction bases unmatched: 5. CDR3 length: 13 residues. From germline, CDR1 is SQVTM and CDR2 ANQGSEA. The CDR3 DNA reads TGCAGCGTGGGGACTAGGAATTCCTACGAGCAGTACTTC. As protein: CSVGTRNSYEQYF.

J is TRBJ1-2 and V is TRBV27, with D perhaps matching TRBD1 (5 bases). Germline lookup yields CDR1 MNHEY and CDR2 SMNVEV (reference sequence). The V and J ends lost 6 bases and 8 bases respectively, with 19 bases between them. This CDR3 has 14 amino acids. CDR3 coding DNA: TGTGCCAGCAGGGGGACGGCATCTTCGGCGGGCTACACCTTC. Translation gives CASRGTASSAGYTF.

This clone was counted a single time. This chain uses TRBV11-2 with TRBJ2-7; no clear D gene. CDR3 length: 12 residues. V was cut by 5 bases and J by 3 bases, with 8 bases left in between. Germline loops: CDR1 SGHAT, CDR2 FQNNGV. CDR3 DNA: TGTGCCAGCAGCGGTGGGGTCTACGAGCAGTACTTC. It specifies CASSGGVYEQYF.

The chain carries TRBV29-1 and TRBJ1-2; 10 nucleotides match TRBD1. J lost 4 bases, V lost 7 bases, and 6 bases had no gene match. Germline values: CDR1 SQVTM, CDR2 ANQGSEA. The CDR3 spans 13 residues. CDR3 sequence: CSGGTGVGYGYTF. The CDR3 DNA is TGCAGCGGGGGGACAGGGGTCGGCTATGGCTACACCTTC.

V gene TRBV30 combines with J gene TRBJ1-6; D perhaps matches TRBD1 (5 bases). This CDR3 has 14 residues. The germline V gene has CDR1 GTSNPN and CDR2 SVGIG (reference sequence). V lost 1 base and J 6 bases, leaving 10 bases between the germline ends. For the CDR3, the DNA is TGTGCCTGGAGTGGGGGACCGACTAATTCACCCCTCCACTTT. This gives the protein CAWSGGPTNSPLHF.

The CDR3 DNA is TGTGCCACCAGCGGAGCAGGGTATGGCTACACCTTC. Residues: CATSGAGYGYTF. The chain has TRBV15 and TRBJ1-2; possible D gene TRBD1, 5 bases. Germline-derived CDR1 and CDR2 are LNHNV and YYDKDF (reference sequence). Trimming shortened V by 5 bases and J by 5 bases, and 9 bases separated the two germline ends. The CDR3 is 12 amino acids.

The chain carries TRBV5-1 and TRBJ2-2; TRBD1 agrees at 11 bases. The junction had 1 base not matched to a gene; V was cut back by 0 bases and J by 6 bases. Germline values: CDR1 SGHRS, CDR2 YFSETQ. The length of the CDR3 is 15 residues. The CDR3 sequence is CASSLVGQGAGELFF. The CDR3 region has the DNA TGCGCCAGCAGCTTGGTGGGACAGGGGGCCGGGGAGCTGTTTTTT.

The CDR3 DNA reads as TGTGCCAGCAGCAGGACACAAAACACTGAAGCTTTCTTT. Its translation is CASSRTQNTEAFF. The rearrangement uses TRBV11-2 and TRBJ1-1; maybe TRBD1 (5 bases). The CDR3 extends over 13 amino acids. V was trimmed by 5 bases and J by 2 bases, leaving 9 bases between them. Germline CDR1 and CDR2: SGHAT and FQNNGV.

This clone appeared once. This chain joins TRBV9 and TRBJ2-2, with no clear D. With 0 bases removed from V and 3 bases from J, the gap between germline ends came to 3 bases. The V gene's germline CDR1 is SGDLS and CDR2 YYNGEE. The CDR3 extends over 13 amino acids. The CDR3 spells CASSVVDTGELFF. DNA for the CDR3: TGTGCCAGCAGCGTAGTTGACACCGGGGAGCTGTTTTTT.

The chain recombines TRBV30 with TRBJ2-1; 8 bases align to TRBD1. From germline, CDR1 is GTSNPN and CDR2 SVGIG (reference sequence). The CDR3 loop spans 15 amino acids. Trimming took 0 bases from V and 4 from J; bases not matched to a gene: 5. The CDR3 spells CAWSVLDRDYNEQFF. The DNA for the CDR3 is TGTGCCTGGAGTGTACTGGACAGGGATTACAATGAGCAGTTCTTC.

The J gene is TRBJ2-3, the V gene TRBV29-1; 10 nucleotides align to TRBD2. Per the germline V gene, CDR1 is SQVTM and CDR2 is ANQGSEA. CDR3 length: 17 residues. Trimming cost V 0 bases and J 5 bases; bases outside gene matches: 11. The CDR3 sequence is CSVEDPSGGAGRDTQYF. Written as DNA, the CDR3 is TGCAGCGTTGAAGATCCCAGCGGGGGGGCCGGGAGAGATACGCAGTATTTT.

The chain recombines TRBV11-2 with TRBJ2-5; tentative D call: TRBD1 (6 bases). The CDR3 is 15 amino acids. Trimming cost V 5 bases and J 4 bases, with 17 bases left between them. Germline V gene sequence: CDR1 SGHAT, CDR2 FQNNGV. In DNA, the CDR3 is TGTGCCAGCAGCATCACGACAGGTTCCGGAGAGACCCAGTACTTC. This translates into CASSITTGSGETQYF.

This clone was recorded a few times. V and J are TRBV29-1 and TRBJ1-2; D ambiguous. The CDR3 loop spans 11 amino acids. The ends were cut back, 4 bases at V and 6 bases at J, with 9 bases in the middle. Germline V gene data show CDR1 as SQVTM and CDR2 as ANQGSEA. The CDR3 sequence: CSVAPEDGYTF. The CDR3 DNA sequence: TGCAGCGTTGCCCCCGAGGATGGCTACACCTTC.

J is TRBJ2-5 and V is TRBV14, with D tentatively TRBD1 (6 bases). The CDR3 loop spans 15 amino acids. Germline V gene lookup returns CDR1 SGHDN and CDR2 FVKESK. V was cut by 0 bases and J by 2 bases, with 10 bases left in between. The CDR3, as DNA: TGTGCCAGCAGCCAAGAATTAGGGGGACAAGAGACCCAGTACTTC. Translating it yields CASSQELGGQETQYF. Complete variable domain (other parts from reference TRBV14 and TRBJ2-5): EAGVTQFPSHSVIEKGQTVTLRCDPISGHDNLYWYRRVMGKEIKFLLHFVKESKQDESGMPNNRFLAERTGGTYSTLKVQPAELEDSGVYFCASSQELGGQETQYFGPGTRLLVL.

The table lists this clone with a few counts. As DNA, the CDR3 is TGTGCCAGCAGCGTAGGTGGCGCGGGGGACGAACGGGAGCAGTACTTC. As protein: CASSVGGAGDEREQYF. The chain recombines TRBV9 with TRBJ2-7; 7 nucleotides agree with TRBD2. Trimming removed 0 bases from V and 7 bases from J; junction bases left unmatched: 13. Germline CDR1 reads SGDLS; CDR2 reads YYNGEE. This CDR3 has 16 residues.

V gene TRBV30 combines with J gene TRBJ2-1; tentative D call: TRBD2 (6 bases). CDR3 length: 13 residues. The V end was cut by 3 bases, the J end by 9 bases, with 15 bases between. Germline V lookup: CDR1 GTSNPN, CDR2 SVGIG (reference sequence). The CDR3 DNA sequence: TGTGCCTGGAGCCCAGGCCCGGGGGTTGAGCAGTTCTTC. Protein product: CAWSPGPGVEQFF.

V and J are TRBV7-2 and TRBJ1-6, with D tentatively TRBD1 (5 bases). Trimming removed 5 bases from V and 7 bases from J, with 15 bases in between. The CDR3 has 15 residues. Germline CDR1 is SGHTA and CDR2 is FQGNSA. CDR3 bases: TGTGCCAGCAGCCCGGGGCAGGGAATGAATTCACCCCTCCACTTT. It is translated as CASSPGQGMNSPLHF. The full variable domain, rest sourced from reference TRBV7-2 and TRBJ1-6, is GAGVSQSPSNKVTEKGKDVELRCDPISGHTALYWYRQSLGQGLEFLIYFQGNSAPDKSGLPSDRFSAERTGGSVSTLTIQRTQQEDSAVYLCASSPGQGMNSPLHFGNGTRLTVT.

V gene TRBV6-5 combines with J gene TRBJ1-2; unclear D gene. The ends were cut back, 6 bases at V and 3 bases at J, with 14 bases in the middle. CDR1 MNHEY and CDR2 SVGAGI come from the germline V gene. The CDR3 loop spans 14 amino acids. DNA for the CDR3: TGTGCCAGCAGACCCCCCGGGGTGTACTATGGCTACACCTTC. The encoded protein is CASRPPGVYYGYTF.

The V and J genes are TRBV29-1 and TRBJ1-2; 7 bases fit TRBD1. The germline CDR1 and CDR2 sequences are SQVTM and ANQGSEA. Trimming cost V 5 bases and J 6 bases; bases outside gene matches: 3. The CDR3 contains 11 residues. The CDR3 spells CSVNRGHGYTF. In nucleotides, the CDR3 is TGCAGCGTTAACAGGGGCCATGGCTACACCTTC.

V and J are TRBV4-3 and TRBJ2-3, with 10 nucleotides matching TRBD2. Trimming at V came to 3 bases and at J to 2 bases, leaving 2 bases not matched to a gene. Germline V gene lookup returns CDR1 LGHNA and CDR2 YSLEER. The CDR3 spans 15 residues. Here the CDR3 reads CASSQGTSDTDTQYF. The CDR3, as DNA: TGCGCCAGCAGCCAGGGGACTAGCGACACAGATACGCAGTATTTT.

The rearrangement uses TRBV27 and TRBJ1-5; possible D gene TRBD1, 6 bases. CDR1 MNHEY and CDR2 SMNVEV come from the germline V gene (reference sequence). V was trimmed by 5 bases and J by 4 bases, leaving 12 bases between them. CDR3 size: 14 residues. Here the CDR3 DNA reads TGTGCCAGCAGTCCATGGACAGATAATCAGCCCCAGCATTTT. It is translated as CASSPWTDNQPQHF.